Listed here are 22 T cell receptor beta chains from one sample, sequenced in a study of lymphopenia after photon versus proton radiotherapy. TCRdb keeps only in-frame clones here, not all; method: immunoSEQ multiplex PCR. The sample shows some 28,000 clones, over 75% of them seen only once. Specimen: peripheral blood, collected from a patient treated with photon-based radiotherapy. The receptor source for this set is a man between 50 and 59 years old with gastric cancer.

This sequence joins TRBV6-5 and TRBJ1-2; possible D gene TRBD1, 5 bases. Trimming removed 5 bases from V and 4 bases from J, with 14 bases in between. CDR1 MNHEY and CDR2 SVGAGI come from the germline V gene. This CDR3 contains 14 residues. In DNA, the CDR3 is TGTGCCAGCAGTCCGAGACAGTCTGGCTATGGCTACACCTTC. This encodes CASSPRQSGYGYTF.

The chain combines TRBV6-5 with TRBJ2-2, with D uncertain. Germline values: CDR1 MNHEY, CDR2 SVGAGI. Trimming shortened V by 2 bases and J by 2 bases, and 6 bases separated the two germline ends. This CDR3 is built from 14 residues. CDR3 residues: CASSYPSNTGELFF. The CDR3 DNA follows: TGTGCCAGCAGTTACCCAAGCAACACCGGGGAGCTGTTTTTT.

V gene TRBV2 combines with J gene TRBJ2-6; D is possibly TRBD1 or TRBD2 (5 bases each). The V and J ends lost 7 bases and 1 base respectively, with 11 bases between them. The germline V gene encodes CDR1 SNHLY and CDR2 FYNNEI. The CDR3 is 15 amino acids. The CDR3, as DNA: TGTGCCAGCACTGGGGACGGATCTGGGGCCAACGTCCTGACTTTC. Its protein product is CASTGDGSGANVLTF. Full variable domain (rest looked up from reference TRBV2 and TRBJ2-6): EPEVTQTPSHQVTQMGQEVILRCVPISNHLYFYWYRQILGQKVEFLVSFYNNEISEKSEIFDDQFSVERPDGSNFTLKIRSTKLEDSAMYFCASTGDGSGANVLTFGAGSRLTVL.

This sequence joins TRBV4-1 and TRBJ1-2; the D gene is possibly TRBD1 (6 bases). The CDR3 has 13 residues. Between the trimmed V and J ends, which lost 5 bases and 5 bases, there was a span of 12 bases. Germline V CDR1 and CDR2: MGHRA, YSYEKL. This chain's CDR3 is CASSKGGEYGYTF. In DNA form, the CDR3 reads TGCGCCAGCAGCAAGGGGGGGGAATATGGCTACACCTTC.

The V gene is TRBV18, the J gene TRBJ1-3, with TRBD1 as a possible D gene (6 bases). Per germline, CDR1 KGHSH and CDR2 LQKENI. The CDR3 covers 17 residues. Trimming pared 3 bases from V and 4 bases from J, leaving 19 bases between. The DNA of the CDR3 is TGTGCCAGCTCACCGGCCGGGCAGGGGAGTTTCGGAAACACCATATATTTT. It specifies CASSPAGQGSFGNTIYF. Full variable domain (missing parts from reference TRBV18 and TRBJ1-3): NAGVMQNPRHLVRRRGQEARLRCSPMKGHSHVYWYRQLPEEGLKFMVYLQKENIIDESGMPKERFSAEFPKEGPSILRIQQVVRGDSAAYFCASSPAGQGSFGNTIYFGEGSWLTVV.

The chain carries TRBV9 and TRBJ2-5, with D tentatively TRBD1 (5 bases). The CDR3 has 13 amino acids. Trimming pared 1 base from V and 5 bases from J, leaving 9 bases between. Germline CDR1 SGDLS, CDR2 YYNGEE. The DNA of the CDR3 is TGTGCCAGCAGCGTACAGGGTCAGGAGACCCAGTACTTC. This codes for CASSVQGQETQYF.

As regards this clone: One end of the junction is discordant with germline, which a read error may explain. The chain employs TRBV18 and TRBJ1-1; 9 bases match TRBD1. Germline CDR1 and CDR2: KGHSH and LQKENI. This CDR3 spans 12 amino acids. The DNA of the CDR3 is TGTGCCAGCTCCCTAGGGACAGGGAGCGGGCCGTTT. Translation: CASSLGTGSGPF.

The rearrangement joins TRBV6-5 to TRBJ2-2; the D call may be TRBD1 or TRBD2 (5 bases each). V lost 4 bases, J lost 0 bases, and 12 bases lay in between. The CDR3 loop spans 16 amino acids. Germline V gene sequence: CDR1 MNHEY, CDR2 SVGAGI. The CDR3 reads CASSFPGTANTGELFF. The DNA for the CDR3 is TGTGCCAGCAGTTTCCCCGGGACGGCGAACACCGGGGAGCTGTTTTTT.

The chain carries TRBV2 and TRBJ2-7; no definite D call. In germline, CDR1 is SNHLY, CDR2 FYNNEI. This CDR3 spans 12 amino acids. The V gene lost 6 bases and the J gene lost 4 bases, with 10 bases spanning the gap. This CDR3 is CASRRDGYEQYF. Written as DNA, the CDR3 is TGTGCCAGCAGACGTGACGGGTACGAGCAGTACTTC.

This sequence joins TRBV10-3 and TRBJ1-2; 9 nucleotides match TRBD1. The length of the CDR3 is 14 residues. V shed 6 bases, J shed 6 bases, and the junction held 8 bases outside the gene matches. Germline CDR1 ENHRY, CDR2 SYGVKD. CDR3 coding DNA: TGTGCCATCAGCCAGGGACAGGGAATCCATGGCTACACCTTC. Translation gives CAISQGQGIHGYTF.

The chain is built from TRBV7-3 and TRBJ2-7, with D possibly matching TRBD1 (5 bases). CDR3 size: 16 residues. V was trimmed by 5 bases and J by 3 bases, leaving 20 bases between them. Germline loops: CDR1 SGHTA, CDR2 FQGTGA. For the CDR3, the DNA is TGTGCCAGCAGCCCCCAAGGTTGGGCAGGGAACTACGAGCAGTACGTC. It encodes CASSPQGWAGNYEQYV.

This clone occurred a few times. The rearrangement joins TRBV30 to TRBJ1-5; D is ambiguous. CDR1 is GTSNPN, CDR2 SVGIG, per germline (reference sequence). The CDR3 loop spans 12 amino acids. Trimming pared 1 base from V and 6 bases from J, leaving 7 bases between. For the CDR3, the DNA is TGTGCCTGGAGTGCAGGTATTCAGCCCCAGCATTTT. Its translation: CAWSAGIQPQHF.

This clone was observed a single time. The genes are TRBV19 and TRBJ2-5, with 9 bases identical to TRBD1. Trimming cost V 6 bases and J 6 bases; bases outside gene matches: 20. This CDR3 is built from 18 residues. The germline V gene encodes CDR1 LNHDA and CDR2 SQIVND (reference sequence). The CDR3, as DNA: TGTGCCAGTAGCCAACCGGTGGGGTCTACGGACAGGGGCCAGACCCAGTACTTC. It is translated as CASSQPVGSTDRGQTQYF.

The J gene is TRBJ2-1, the V gene TRBV9, with D possibly TRBD2 on 6 matching bases. The CDR3 has 15 residues. V lost 1 base and J 6 bases, leaving 14 bases between the germline ends. Germline values: CDR1 SGDLS, CDR2 YYNGEE. The CDR3 spells CASSVSGLMVNEQFF. CDR3 DNA: TGTGCCAGCAGCGTATCGGGACTGATGGTCAATGAGCAGTTCTTC.

V and J are TRBV2 and TRBJ1-2; D is unclear. In germline, CDR1 is SNHLY, CDR2 FYNNEI. The CDR3 is made up of 14 amino acids. Trimming shortened V by 2 bases and J by 0 bases, and 7 bases separated the two germline ends. The CDR3 protein is CASSERGANYGYTF. For the CDR3, the DNA is TGTGCCAGCAGTGAACGGGGAGCTAACTATGGCTACACCTTC.

This sequence joins TRBV23-1 and TRBJ2-7; possibly TRBD2 for D (6 bases). TRBV23-1 is designated an ORF whose function remains uncertain. The V end was cut by 6 bases, the J end by 2 bases, with 14 bases between. The CDR3 loop spans 14 amino acids. CDR3: CASSPGTEAYEQYV. The CDR3 DNA reads as TGCGCCAGCAGCCCGGGGACTGAGGCCTACGAGCAGTACGTC.

The genes are TRBV13 and TRBJ2-1, with 7 bases identical to TRBD2. This CDR3 has 15 amino acids. J was trimmed by 7 bases and V by 8 bases; bases with no gene match: 14. The germline CDR1 and CDR2 sequences are PRHDT and FYEKMQ (reference sequence). CDR3 region: CASREDGRGWNEQFF. The CDR3 DNA follows: TGTGCCAGCCGGGAAGATGGGCGGGGGTGGAATGAGCAGTTCTTC.

The rearrangement links TRBV4-1 to TRBJ2-2; tentatively, D is TRBD1 (6 bases). The germline V and J ends were trimmed by 5 bases and 6 bases, with 13 bases remaining between them. The CDR3 spans 14 residues. CDR1 and CDR2 (germline): MGHRA, YSYEKL. CDR3 amino acids: CASSITPGAGELFF. The CDR3 DNA reads as TGCGCCAGCAGCATCACCCCAGGGGCCGGGGAGCTGTTTTTT.

CDR3 protein: CASSAWGGLSTDTQYF. The CDR3 nucleotides are TGTGCCAGCAGCGCCTGGGGGGGCCTCAGCACAGATACGCAGTATTTT. This chain links TRBV9 with TRBJ2-3; possibly TRBD2 for D (7 bases). Germline CDR1 SGDLS, CDR2 YYNGEE. The CDR3 covers 16 residues. Deletions cut 3 bases from V and 0 bases from J, with 14 bases between.

V and J are TRBV30 and TRBJ1-1; TRBD1 matches at 9 bases. CDR1 and CDR2 (germline): GTSNPN, SVGIG (reference sequence). The trim removed 1 base at V and 10 bases at J, leaving 4 bases unmatched. The CDR3 sequence is 12 residues long. The CDR3 region is CAWSADRGVAFF. The CDR3 DNA sequence: TGTGCCTGGAGTGCGGACAGGGGTGTAGCTTTCTTT.

This chain links TRBV6-5 with TRBJ1-2; possibly TRBD1 for D (6 bases). Per the germline V gene, CDR1 is MNHEY and CDR2 is SVGAGI. Trimming took off 7 bases at V and 5 bases at J, with 14 bases between the two ends. There are 13 residues in the CDR3. The CDR3 DNA reads TGTGCCAGCACTAAGGGGGAGCTTTATGGCTACACCTTC. Translated, it gives CASTKGELYGYTF.

The gene calls are TRBV19 and TRBJ2-2, with TRBD1 identical over 7 bases. With V trimmed by 2 bases and J by 2 bases, 5 bases remained unmatched. This CDR3 has 16 amino acids. CDR1 and CDR2 from the germline V gene are LNHDA and SQIVND (reference sequence). The CDR3 DNA is TGTGCCAGTAGTATAAAGGGGGCCCTTAACACCGGGGAGCTGTTTTTT. Amino acids: CASSIKGALNTGELFF.